What follows are 18 T cell receptor beta chains derived from one specimen sequenced in a study of cytomegalovirus exposure and HLA in healthy donors. The PCR was carried out with 60 Vbeta primers and 13 Jbeta primers. Only in-frame clones appear in the TCRdb table, and some are missing; sequencing was by immunoSEQ multiplex PCR. The repertoire holds some 190,000 clones, with around 80% as singletons. Sequencing was performed on PBMCs. The receptors were gathered from a man aged 40-49 years in good health and CMV-seropositive.

This clone was seen once. V and J are TRBV7-9 and TRBJ2-7; possible D gene TRBD2, 6 bases. Germline V gene lookup returns CDR1 SEHNR and CDR2 FQNEAQ (reference sequence). The CDR3 is 13 residues long. Trimming stripped 7 bases from V and 2 bases from J, with 12 bases between. CDR3: CASNGGITYEQYF. The CDR3 region has the DNA TGTGCCAGCAATGGGGGGATCACCTACGAGCAGTACTTC.

The chain links TRBV28 to TRBJ2-7; TRBD2 agrees at 9 bases. Germline V gene data show CDR1 as MDHEN and CDR2 as SYDVKM. The CDR3 is 15 amino acids. V trimming: 6 bases; J trimming: 7 bases; junction bases outside the gene matches: 13. The CDR3 nucleotides are TGTGCCAGCAGCCCCTCCGGCGGGAGGGCCAATGAGCAGTACTTC. Translating gives CASSPSGGRANEQYF.

The CDR3, as DNA: TGTGCCAGCAGCTTACGGGGGGCAAGCGGCACCGGGGAGCTGTTTTTT. It encodes CASSLRGASGTGELFF. This chain joins TRBV11-2 and TRBJ2-2, with a tentative D call TRBD2 (7 bases). Between the trimmed V and J ends, which lost 2 bases and 4 bases, there was a span of 14 bases. The germline V gene encodes CDR1 SGHAT and CDR2 FQNNGV. CDR3 length: 16 amino acids.

The chain couples TRBV5-6 to TRBJ2-7; possibly TRBD1 for D (6 bases). The CDR3 contains 13 residues. The germline CDR1 and CDR2 sequences are SGHDT and YYEEEE. V lost 3 bases and J lost 3, with 10 bases in between. This chain's CDR3 is CASSWGHYYEQYF. CDR3 nucleotides: TGTGCCAGCAGCTGGGGACACTACTACGAGCAGTACTTC.

The rearrangement joins TRBV7-2 to TRBJ1-1, with TRBD1 matching over 7 bases. CDR1 is SGHTA and CDR2 is FQGNSA in the germline V gene. Trimming cost V 1 base and J 5 bases; bases outside gene matches: 7. The CDR3 sequence is 15 residues long. The CDR3 sequence: CASSLGRGQGTEAFF. The CDR3 nucleotides read TGTGCCAGCAGCTTAGGGAGGGGGCAAGGGACTGAAGCTTTCTTT.

The V call is TRBV28, the J call TRBJ2-3, with 7 bases identical to TRBD1. The CDR3 sequence is 16 residues long. J was trimmed by 1 base and V by 5 bases; bases with no gene match: 9. Germline V gene data show CDR1 as MDHEN and CDR2 as SYDVKM. As DNA, the CDR3 is TGTGCCAGCAGTCTAGCCGACAGGGTTCGCACAGATACGCAGTATTTT. This encodes CASSLADRVRTDTQYF. The full variable domain, in which reference TRBV28 and TRBJ2-3 provide the parts outside the CDR3, is DVKVTQSSRYLVKRTGEKVFLECVQDMDHENMFWYRQDPGLGLRLIYFSYDVKMKEKGDIPEGYSVSREKKERFSLILESASTNQTSMYLCASSLADRVRTDTQYFGPGTRLTVL.

The chain uses TRBV5-6 and TRBJ2-7; tentatively, D is TRBD2 (6 bases). The V end was cut by 2 bases, the J end by 3 bases, with 12 bases between. Germline V gene data show CDR1 as SGHDT and CDR2 as YYEEEE. CDR3 length: 14 residues. The CDR3 here is CASSFSGGYYEQYF. CDR3 sequence (DNA): TGTGCCAGCAGCTTTAGCGGCGGGTACTACGAGCAGTACTTC.

This clone was seen only once. This chain uses TRBV19 with TRBJ1-1, with a tentative D call TRBD1 (6 bases). The germline V and J ends were trimmed by 0 bases and 7 bases, with 12 bases remaining between them. The CDR3 is 14 amino acids. The germline V gene encodes CDR1 LNHDA and CDR2 SQIVND (reference sequence). The CDR3 DNA follows: TGTGCCAGTAGTATAGACGGGGGGCGCGTTGAAGCTTTCTTT. This translates into CASSIDGGRVEAFF.

As for this clone: At one of its ends the junction is not consistent with the germline gene, which may arise from a read error. The chain has TRBV7-9 and TRBJ2-7; 8 nucleotides match TRBD2. The CDR3 sequence is 11 residues long. Per germline, CDR1 SEHNR and CDR2 FQNEAQ (reference sequence). DNA of the CDR3: TGTTCCAGCAGCCCGGGGGGGGAGCAGTACTTC. Protein sequence: CSSSPGGEQYF. Combining the CDR3 with reference TRBV7-9 and TRBJ2-7 gives the whole variable domain DTGVSQNPRHKITKRGQNVTFRCDPISEHNRLYWYRQTLGQGPEFLTYFQNEAQLEKSRLLSDRFSAERPKGSFSTLEIQRTEQGDSAMYLCSSSPGGEQYFGPGTRLTVT.

This clone has only a few counts. This rearrangement joins TRBV15 to TRBJ2-3; 12 bases match TRBD2. Germline lookup yields CDR1 LNHNV and CDR2 YYDKDF (reference sequence). This CDR3 spans 16 amino acids. The junction had 4 bases not matched to a gene; V was cut back by 5 bases and J by 1 base. The CDR3 sequence is CATSGRLAGGTDTQYF. Written as DNA, the CDR3 is TGTGCCACCAGCGGCAGACTAGCGGGAGGCACAGATACGCAGTATTTT. Based on the CDR3 plus reference TRBV15 and TRBJ2-3, the full variable domain is DAMVIQNPRYQVTQFGKPVTLSCSQTLNHNVMYWYQQKSSQAPKLLFHYYDKDFNNEADTPDNFQSRRPNTSFCFLDIRSPGLGDTAMYLCATSGRLAGGTDTQYFGPGTRLTVL.

J is TRBJ1-2 and V is TRBV20-1; 7 bases line up with TRBD1. The CDR3 covers 11 residues. Germline CDR1 reads DFQATT; CDR2 reads SNEGSKA (reference sequence). V gave up 2 bases and J gave up 8 bases; unmatched junction bases: 2. The CDR3 is CSARRGRGYTF. Here the CDR3 DNA reads TGCAGTGCTAGAAGGGGGCGAGGCTACACCTTC.

The genes are TRBV18 and TRBJ1-2, with TRBD1 as a possible D gene (5 bases). This CDR3 contains 17 residues. Germline V lookup: CDR1 KGHSH, CDR2 LQKENI. V dropped 3 bases and J dropped 8 bases, with 25 bases sitting between them. CDR3 coding DNA: TGTGCCAGCTCACCGCAGGGAGCGGGAGTTAATACGCGGGGCTACACCTTC. This translates into CASSPQGAGVNTRGYTF.

The chain joins TRBV6-5 to TRBJ2-5; 12 positions match TRBD2. The J call may be incorrect, as the DNA end agrees better with TRBJ2-7. The length of the CDR3 is 14 residues. Looked up from germline, CDR1 is MNHEY and CDR2 is SVGAGI. CDR3 sequence reads: CASSYRTSGNEQYF. The DNA for the CDR3 is TGTGCCAGCAGTTACAGGACTAGCGGGAACGAGCAGTACTTC.

The chain couples TRBV11-2 to TRBJ1-2; unclear D gene. Trimming pared 0 bases from V and 6 bases from J, leaving 17 bases between. The CDR3 loop spans 16 amino acids. Germline V gene lookup returns CDR1 SGHAT and CDR2 FQNNGV. The CDR3 DNA sequence: TGTGCCAGCAGCTTAGATCTAGGATGGTCACTGGATGGCTACACCTTC. Amino acid sequence: CASSLDLGWSLDGYTF. Full variable domain (outside the CDR3, taken from reference TRBV11-2 and TRBJ1-2): EAGVAQSPRYKIIEKRQSVAFWCNPISGHATLYWYQQILGQGPKLLIQFQNNGVVDDSQLPKDRFSAERLKGVDSTLKIQPAKLEDSAVYLCASSLDLGWSLDGYTFGSGTRLTVV.

This chain joins TRBV6-5 and TRBJ2-2; D is ambiguous. This CDR3 contains 13 residues. The V end was cut by 5 bases, the J end by 5 bases, with 9 bases between. Germline V gene lookup returns CDR1 MNHEY and CDR2 SVGAGI. CDR3 loop: CASSPSTTGELFF. The CDR3 nucleotides are TGTGCCAGCAGTCCTAGTACGACCGGGGAGCTGTTTTTT.

V is TRBV28 and J is TRBJ2-2; D is perhaps TRBD2 (6 bases). Germline CDR1 MDHEN, CDR2 SYDVKM. CDR3 size: 16 residues. The V gene lost 5 bases and the J gene lost 0 bases, with 13 bases spanning the gap. The CDR3 sequence is CASSPMGLPNTGELFF. The CDR3 region has the DNA TGTGCCAGCAGTCCTATGGGACTTCCGAACACCGGGGAGCTGTTTTTT.

The chain recombines TRBV7-6 with TRBJ2-3; 9 nucleotides align to TRBD2. The V gene end was trimmed by 1 base and the J gene end by 6 bases; junction bases not matched to a gene: 8. Germline-derived CDR1 and CDR2 are SGHVS and FNYEAQ. This CDR3 region has 16 residues. CDR3 bases: TGTGCCAGCAGCTTAGGGGCTAGCGGGATGTTTGATACGCAGTATTTT. Translated, it gives CASSLGASGMFDTQYF.

The chain uses TRBV14 and TRBJ2-2; weak D call: TRBD1 (5 bases). Trimming removed 3 bases at V and 4 bases at J, with 15 bases between. Germline-derived CDR1 and CDR2 are SGHDN and FVKESK. The length of the CDR3 is 16 residues. CDR3 residues: CASSHFPGLRTGELFF. The CDR3 DNA reads as TGTGCCAGCAGCCACTTTCCAGGGTTGCGCACCGGGGAGCTGTTTTTT.